The rows below give T cell receptor beta chains drawn from one sample of a study of shared clonotypes between healthy human individuals. Only in-frame clones appear in the TCRdb table, and some are missing; sequencing was by immunoSEQ multiplex PCR. The sample holds about 710,000 clones; more than 70% are singletons and the top ten take more than 1.5%. Sequences were obtained from memory CD4+ T cells sorted from blood. These receptors were obtained from a woman aged 30 to 39 in good health. The CDR3 runs from the conserved cysteine through the conserved F or W. Each record gives: clone size, CDR3 length, J gene, V gene, D gene, CDR3 DNA, CDR3 protein. A D gene is named only where the DNA matches it firmly. A row's size may be missing; if present it is once, few, many or a size class.

clone_size: -
cdr3_length: 16
j_call: TRBJ2-5
v_call: TRBV7-9
d_call: -
cdr3_nt: TGTGCCAGCAGCCCCCTGACTTGGGTCGGGGGAGAGACCCAGTACTTC
cdr3_aa: CASSPLTWVGGETQYF

clone_size: -
cdr3_length: 12
j_call: TRBJ2-1
v_call: TRBV28
d_call: -
cdr3_nt: TGTGCCAGCAGTCAGAGGATTAGTGAGCAGTTCTTC
cdr3_aa: CASSQRISEQFF

clone_size: -
cdr3_length: 15
j_call: TRBJ2-2
v_call: TRBV2
d_call: TRBD1
cdr3_nt: TGTGCCAGCAGTGTACAGGGGTTGGACACCGGGGAGCTGTTTTTT
cdr3_aa: CASSVQGLDTGELFF

clone_size: few
cdr3_length: 14
j_call: TRBJ1-2
v_call: TRBV5-4
d_call: TRBD1
cdr3_nt: TGTGCCAGCAGTTGGGGACAGGAAAACTATGGCTACACCTTC
cdr3_aa: CASSWGQENYGYTF

clone_size: -
cdr3_length: 13
j_call: TRBJ2-7
v_call: TRBV30
d_call: -
cdr3_nt: TGTGCCTACCGAGGCGGGGGACACTACGAGCAGTACTTC
cdr3_aa: CAYRGGGHYEQYF

clone_size: once
cdr3_length: 15
j_call: TRBJ1-5
v_call: TRBV4-2
d_call: -
cdr3_nt: TGTGCCAGCAGCCCATCGGGTTCTAGCAATCAGCCCCAGCATTTT
cdr3_aa: CASSPSGSSNQPQHF

clone_size: -
cdr3_length: 15
j_call: TRBJ1-5
v_call: TRBV2
d_call: TRBD1
cdr3_nt: TGTGCCAGCAGTGAAGGGACAGGGCCTCATCAGCCCCAGCATTTT
cdr3_aa: CASSEGTGPHQPQHF

clone_size: -
cdr3_length: 14
j_call: TRBJ2-5
v_call: TRBV19
d_call: TRBD2
cdr3_nt: TGTGCCAGTAGTGTAGCGGGAGGCCAAGAGACCCAGTACTTC
cdr3_aa: CASSVAGGQETQYF

clone_size: -
cdr3_length: 16
j_call: TRBJ2-1
v_call: TRBV7-9
d_call: -
cdr3_nt: TGTGCCAGCAGCCCCCCCGGGACTTCCTCCTACAATGAGCAGTTCTTC
cdr3_aa: CASSPPGTSSYNEQFF

clone_size: -
cdr3_length: 14
j_call: TRBJ2-1
v_call: TRBV6-5
d_call: TRBD2
cdr3_nt: TGTGCCAGCAGTTACGGACTAGCGGGAGCTGAGCAGTTCTTC
cdr3_aa: CASSYGLAGAEQFF

clone_size: -
cdr3_length: 16
j_call: TRBJ2-7
v_call: TRBV4-1
d_call: TRBD2
cdr3_nt: TGCGCCAGCAGCCCTCGGGAGGGCGGAGGGATTCACGAGCAGTACTTC
cdr3_aa: CASSPREGGGIHEQYF

clone_size: -
cdr3_length: 14
j_call: TRBJ2-4
v_call: TRBV5-5
d_call: TRBD2
cdr3_nt: TGTGCCAGCAGCTTAATAGCGGGAGGGAACATTCAGTACTTC
cdr3_aa: CASSLIAGGNIQYF

clone_size: -
cdr3_length: 16
j_call: TRBJ2-7
v_call: TRBV6-1
d_call: -
cdr3_nt: TGTGCCAGCAGTGTGGTAGCTCTAGGCGCAATGTCCGAGCAGTACTTC
cdr3_aa: CASSVVALGAMSEQYF

clone_size: -
cdr3_length: 13
j_call: TRBJ2-3
v_call: TRBV2
d_call: -
cdr3_nt: TGTGCCAGCACAGGGACTCGGACAGATACGCAGTATTTT
cdr3_aa: CASTGTRTDTQYF

clone_size: -
cdr3_length: 13
j_call: TRBJ2-7
v_call: TRBV30
d_call: -
cdr3_nt: TGTGCCTGGAGTGTACAGCAAGACTACGAGCAGTACTTC
cdr3_aa: CAWSVQQDYEQYF

clone_size: -
cdr3_length: 17
j_call: TRBJ2-3
v_call: TRBV4-1
d_call: TRBD2
cdr3_nt: TGCGCCAGCAGCCAAGAGTCCAGCGGGAGTTACCCAGATACGCAGTATTTT
cdr3_aa: CASSQESSGSYPDTQYF

clone_size: -
cdr3_length: 14
j_call: TRBJ2-1
v_call: TRBV29-1
d_call: -
cdr3_nt: TGCAGCGTTTACCGGGACCCCTCTTGGCGGGAGCAGTTCTTC
cdr3_aa: CSVYRDPSWREQFF

clone_size: few
cdr3_length: 12
j_call: TRBJ2-5
v_call: TRBV7-9
d_call: -
cdr3_nt: TGTGCCAGCAGCTTAGCAGGGGAGACCCAGTACTTC
cdr3_aa: CASSLAGETQYF

clone_size: -
cdr3_length: 11
j_call: TRBJ2-7
v_call: TRBV20-1
d_call: -
cdr3_nt: TGCAGTGCTAGGGGCAGCTACGAGCAGTACTTC
cdr3_aa: CSARGSYEQYF

clone_size: -
cdr3_length: 16
j_call: TRBJ2-5
v_call: TRBV16
d_call: -
cdr3_nt: TGTGCCAGCAGCCAATATGGCGGAGACTTCCAAGAGACCCAGTACTTC
cdr3_aa: CASSQYGGDFQETQYF

clone_size: -
cdr3_length: 15
j_call: TRBJ2-5
v_call: TRBV7-8
d_call: -
cdr3_nt: TGTGCCAGCAGCTTGCCTAGAGGAGACCAAGAGACCCAGTACTTC
cdr3_aa: CASSLPRGDQETQYF

clone_size: many
cdr3_length: 12
j_call: TRBJ2-5
v_call: TRBV6-1
d_call: -
cdr3_nt: TGTGCCAGCAGTGAACGGGCGGAGACCCAGTACTTC
cdr3_aa: CASSERAETQYF

clone_size: few
cdr3_length: 11
j_call: TRBJ1-4
v_call: TRBV20-1
d_call: -
cdr3_nt: TGCAGTGCGAGAGTTGGGGAAAAACTGTTTTTT
cdr3_aa: CSARVGEKLFF

clone_size: -
cdr3_length: 14
j_call: TRBJ2-7
v_call: TRBV28
d_call: TRBD2
cdr3_nt: TGTGCCAGCAGAGGTCGGGAGGGCCCCTACGAGCAGTACTTC
cdr3_aa: CASRGREGPYEQYF

clone_size: -
cdr3_length: 14
j_call: TRBJ1-1
v_call: TRBV6-5
d_call: TRBD1
cdr3_nt: TGTGCCAGCAGTCAACCGGGACAGGGGGGCCCGGCTTTCTTT
cdr3_aa: CASSQPGQGGPAFF

clone_size: -
cdr3_length: 13
j_call: TRBJ2-5
v_call: TRBV28
d_call: -
cdr3_nt: TGTGCCAGCTCATGGAAGATTCAAGAGACCCAGTACTTC
cdr3_aa: CASSWKIQETQYF

clone_size: -
cdr3_length: 14
j_call: TRBJ2-5
v_call: TRBV18
d_call: TRBD2
cdr3_nt: TGTGCCAGCTCCCGGGGGGGTAATCAAGAGACCCAGTACTTC
cdr3_aa: CASSRGGNQETQYF

clone_size: -
cdr3_length: 16
j_call: TRBJ1-5
v_call: TRBV28
d_call: TRBD1
cdr3_nt: TGTGCCAGCAGTTTACCACAGGGGGGTAGCAATCAGCCCCAGCATTTT
cdr3_aa: CASSLPQGGSNQPQHF

clone_size: -
cdr3_length: 17
j_call: TRBJ2-1
v_call: TRBV14
d_call: TRBD2
cdr3_nt: TGTGCCAGCAGCTCGTTACAAGGGCCAGCGGGAGGGCCAGTGCAGTTCTTC
cdr3_aa: CASSSLQGPAGGPVQFF

clone_size: -
cdr3_length: 14
j_call: TRBJ2-5
v_call: TRBV6-5
d_call: -
cdr3_nt: TGTGCCAGCAGCCCCGCGCGGGACGGCGCGACCCAGTACTTC
cdr3_aa: CASSPARDGATQYF

clone_size: -
cdr3_length: 15
j_call: TRBJ2-7
v_call: TRBV7-9
d_call: TRBD2
cdr3_nt: TGTGCCAGCAGCTTAGTACCTAGCGGGAAAGGAGAGCAGTACTTC
cdr3_aa: CASSLVPSGKGEQYF

clone_size: few
cdr3_length: 16
j_call: TRBJ2-1
v_call: TRBV11-1
d_call: TRBD2
cdr3_nt: TGTGCCAGCAGCTTTGCTAGCGGTAGCTCCTACAATGAGCAGTTCTTC
cdr3_aa: CASSFASGSSYNEQFF

clone_size: -
cdr3_length: 14
j_call: TRBJ1-2
v_call: TRBV19
d_call: -
cdr3_nt: TGTGCCAGTAGCCGCTCTGGCCAACGCTATGGCTACACCTTC
cdr3_aa: CASSRSGQRYGYTF

clone_size: -
cdr3_length: 14
j_call: TRBJ1-2
v_call: TRBV5-5
d_call: -
cdr3_nt: TGTGCCAGCAGCCTGAATCGGGTTGGGTATGGCTACACCTTC
cdr3_aa: CASSLNRVGYGYTF

clone_size: once
cdr3_length: 17
j_call: TRBJ2-3
v_call: TRBV25-1
d_call: TRBD2
cdr3_nt: TGTGCCAGCCCATGGACTAGCGGGAGGGGTTGCACAGATACGCAGTATTTT
cdr3_aa: CASPWTSGRGCTDTQYF

clone_size: -
cdr3_length: 14
j_call: TRBJ1-1
v_call: TRBV7-2
d_call: -
cdr3_nt: TGTGCCAGCAGCTCTAGATACAGGGACACTGAAGCTTTCTTT
cdr3_aa: CASSSRYRDTEAFF

clone_size: -
cdr3_length: 13
j_call: TRBJ2-3
v_call: TRBV29-1
d_call: TRBD1
cdr3_nt: TGCAGCATTGCGACAGGGAGTACAGATACGCAGTATTTT
cdr3_aa: CSIATGSTDTQYF

clone_size: -
cdr3_length: 14
j_call: TRBJ1-1
v_call: TRBV19
d_call: -
cdr3_nt: TGTGCCAGTAGTAATGGACATAAGAACACTGAAGCTTTCTTT
cdr3_aa: CASSNGHKNTEAFF

clone_size: few
cdr3_length: 14
j_call: TRBJ1-2
v_call: TRBV29-1
d_call: TRBD1
cdr3_nt: TGCAGCGTCGACGCAGGGGGGGACCACAGGGGCTACACCTTC
cdr3_aa: CSVDAGGDHRGYTF

clone_size: -
cdr3_length: 12
j_call: TRBJ1-4
v_call: TRBV29-1
d_call: -
cdr3_nt: TGCAGCGCCCGGAATCTGAATGAAAAACTGTTTTTT
cdr3_aa: CSARNLNEKLFF

clone_size: -
cdr3_length: 13
j_call: TRBJ1-2
v_call: TRBV28
d_call: -
cdr3_nt: TGTGCCAGCGGGCAGATACATAACTATGGCTACACCTTC
cdr3_aa: CASGQIHNYGYTF

clone_size: -
cdr3_length: 14
j_call: TRBJ2-7
v_call: TRBV10-2
d_call: TRBD2
cdr3_nt: TGCGCCAGCAGTGATGGGGGAGGGAACTACGAGCAGTACTTC
cdr3_aa: CASSDGGGNYEQYF

clone_size: -
cdr3_length: 22
j_call: TRBJ2-2
v_call: TRBV5-1
d_call: -
cdr3_nt: TGCGCCAGCAGCCTACCAACCACAGGCGCCCGGAGTGGGAGGTCACCTACCGGGGAGCTGTTTTTT
cdr3_aa: CASSLPTTGARSGRSPTGELFF